The clone carrying this TCR beta chain turned up a few times. Its antigen is not known. The CDR3 has 17 residues. Germline CDR1 SGHRS, CDR2 YFSETQ. With 0 bases removed from V and 0 bases from J, the gap between germline ends came to 14 bases. These data belong to a study of response to subunit inactivated influenza vaccine. Notes on the study in general: The study's authors posited that every seasonal influenza vaccination enlists few new T cells.

From the RT-PCR reads, TCRdb called clonotypes with MiXCR, one entry per CDR3 protein. The sample shows under 850,000 distinct CDR3 sequences, 18% of them seen only once. The sequence came from a man aged 50 to 60 who received an inactivated influenza vaccine. V usage is TRBV5-1 and J usage is TRBJ2-3; no firm D call. The sample in question was PBMCs from blood, obtained 5 days after vaccination. The CDR3 is CASSLDRFGTSTDTQYF. The CDR3 DNA is TGCGCCAGCAGCTTGGACCGATTCGGTACTAGCACAGATACGCAGTATTTT.